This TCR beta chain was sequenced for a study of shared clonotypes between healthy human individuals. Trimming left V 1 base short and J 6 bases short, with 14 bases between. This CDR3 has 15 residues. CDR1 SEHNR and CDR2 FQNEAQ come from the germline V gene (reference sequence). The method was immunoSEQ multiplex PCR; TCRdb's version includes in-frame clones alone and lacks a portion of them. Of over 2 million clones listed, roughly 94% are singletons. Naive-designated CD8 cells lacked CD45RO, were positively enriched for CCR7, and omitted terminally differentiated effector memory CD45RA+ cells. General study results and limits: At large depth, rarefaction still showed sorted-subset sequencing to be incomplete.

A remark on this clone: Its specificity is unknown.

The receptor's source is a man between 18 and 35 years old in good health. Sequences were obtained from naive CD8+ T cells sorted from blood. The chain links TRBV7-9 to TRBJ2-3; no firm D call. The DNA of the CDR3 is TGTGCCAGCAGCTTAGTTGCGGTGATAATGGATACGCAGTATTTT. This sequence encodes CASSLVAVIMDTQYF.